The rows below give T cell receptor beta chains drawn from one sample of a study of CD8+ T cells in alopecia areata. Produced via immunoSEQ multiplex PCR; TCRdb's table is partial and in-frame only. The table shows 180,000 or so clones, with 45% to 60% occurring only once. This specimen was CD8+ T cells sorted from blood, taken around week 53, from a patient treated with tofacitinib. These receptors were taken from a human donor with alopecia areata. Each CDR3 is given with its conserved first and last residue. A D gene is named only where the DNA matches it firmly. For some rows the clone size is stated as once, few or many, or as a class when expanded; others skip it.

abundance,d_gene,j_gene,v_gene,CDR3nt,CDR3aa
-,-,TRBJ1-4,TRBV4-2,TGTGCCAGCAGCCAAGCCGGGAGGGATGAAAAACTGTTTTTT,CASSQAGRDEKLFF
-,TRBD1,TRBJ2-7,TRBV9,TGTGCCAGCAGCCCTCACCCGGGACAGGGGAGCTCCTACGAGCAGTACTTC,CASSPHPGQGSSYEQYF
-,-,TRBJ1-5,TRBV6-1,TGTGCCAGCAATAGAGGAAGCAATCAGCCCCAGCATTTT,CASNRGSNQPQHF
-,-,TRBJ1-6,TRBV11-2,TGTGCCAGCAGCTCGGGGACGGAGGGAAATTCACCCCTCCACTTT,CASSSGTEGNSPLHF
-,-,TRBJ1-1,TRBV9,TGTGCCAGCAGCGTAGGAATGGGGAGGAACACTGAAGCTTTCTTT,CASSVGMGRNTEAFF
few,-,TRBJ1-3,TRBV6-5,TGTGCCAGCAGTCCACTCCCGCCCGGAAACACCATATATTTT,CASSPLPPGNTIYF
-,TRBD1,TRBJ2-3,TRBV29-1,TGCAGCGTTGTGGACAGGACCGGTACGCAGTATTTT,CSVVDRTGTQYF
-,TRBD1,TRBJ2-2,TRBV15,TGTGCCACCAGCCGCGACAGGGGCCGCTCCGGGGAGCTGTTTTTT,CATSRDRGRSGELFF
few,-,TRBJ2-6,TRBV6-1,TGTGCCAGCAGTGAAAAGGGCTCTGGGGCCAACGTCCTGACTTTC,CASSEKGSGANVLTF
few,TRBD1,TRBJ1-2,TRBV5-6,TGTGCCAGCAGCTCCCAATTAGGGACAGCCGTCTATGGCTACACCTTC,CASSSQLGTAVYGYTF
-,-,TRBJ1-5,TRBV27,TGTGCCAGCAGTTTAATGGGGAATCAGCCCCAGCATTTT,CASSLMGNQPQHF
-,-,TRBJ2-1,TRBV5-1,TGCGCCAGCAGCTACCTACTAGGGGGACCTAGCTCCTACAATGAGCAGTTCTTC,CASSYLLGGPSSYNEQFF
-,-,TRBJ2-5,TRBV4-2,TGTGCCAGCAGCCAAGATTCAGAGGAGACCCAGTACTTC,CASSQDSEETQYF